The TCR beta chain described here comes from a study of CD8 T cells in Susac syndrome. On this clonotype itself: Antigen: not known.

RNA totalling about 0.45 to 1 ug underwent reverse transcription with random hexamers. A single record per CDR3 protein comes from TCRdb applying MiXCR to the immunoSEQ multiplex PCR reads. The sample consists of approximately 46,000 distinct CDR3 sequences, nearly 95% of them appearing once. Sequencing of TCR beta, carried out with a high-throughput approach, was applied to CD8+ and CD4+ T cells from the blood. The control participants were healthy donors, and these controls were matched with respect to both age and sex. Per the germline V gene, CDR1 is MGHRA and CDR2 is YSYEKL. The length of the CDR3 is 15 residues. Trimming removed 0 bases from V and 0 bases from J, with 6 bases in between. General study results and limits: The study conceded that its TCR sequencing and HLA analysis involved relatively few individuals.

This receptor was taken from a human donor in good health. The chain combines TRBV4-1 with TRBJ1-3; D is undetermined. The specimen was CD8+ T cells from PBMCs. The CDR3 region is CASSQDGYSGNTIYF. CDR3 sequence (DNA): TGCGCCAGCAGCCAAGACGGTTACTCTGGAAACACCATATATTTT.